This T cell receptor (beta chain) was observed in a study of blood T cell repertoires in COVID-19. Background on the study: Material from acute and convalescent COVID-19 was sourced from the United States, Italy and Spain.

Authors' analysis steps: Scientists estimated how many nucleated cells there were by amplifying reference gene primers. The protocol was immunoSEQ multiplex PCR, while the TCRdb copy is restricted to in-frame clones and leaves out a portion. The DNA gave D and trimming, while V, J and clone size come from that table. The sample has 300,000 to 400,000 clones, approximately 87% seen once; the top ten hold under 3.5%. Patients at the Seattle site were enrolled during active infection and followed longitudinally. Germline-derived CDR1 and CDR2 are SGHVS and FQNEAQ. Unmatched junction bases numbered 11, after V lost 5 bases and J lost 7 bases. The CDR3 is made up of 16 amino acids.

The receptor was isolated from a woman aged 25 to 39 with COVID-19, enrolled during active disease. Sequencing used peripheral blood. The chain joins TRBV7-8 to TRBJ2-1; 10 bases map to TRBD2. This CDR3 reads CASSPSSLAGGNEQFF. The DNA of the CDR3 is TGTGCCAGCAGCCCCAGCAGTTTAGCGGGAGGAAATGAGCAGTTCTTC.